These 32 T cell receptor beta chains came from one sample sequenced in a study of hypomethylating agent response in myelodysplastic syndrome. Sequenced by immunoSEQ multiplex PCR; TCRdb stores in-frame clones only, minus some. Of almost 4,500 clones in the sample, roughly 80% are singletons; the top ten hold 18%. Sequenced here: bone marrow, sampled before or after starting hypomethylating agent treatment for myelodysplastic syndrome (not recorded which). Receptors were obtained from a human donor with myelodysplastic syndrome.

The chain carries TRBV29-1 and TRBJ2-1; 16 bases are a match to TRBD2. Germline-derived CDR1 and CDR2 are SQVTM and ANQGSEA. V lost 3 bases to trimming and J lost 1 base; unmatched junction nucleotides: 3. This CDR3 contains 17 residues. The CDR3 nucleotides read TGCAGCGTTGATGGGACTAGCGGGAGGGATTCCTACAATGAGCAGTTCTTC. Protein: CSVDGTSGRDSYNEQFF.

The chain recombines TRBV7-9 with TRBJ1-1; D ambiguous. V lost 3 bases and J lost 4, with 6 bases in between. The CDR3 covers 12 residues. Germline V gene lookup returns CDR1 SEHNR and CDR2 FQNEAQ (reference sequence). Written as DNA, the CDR3 is TGTGCCAGCAGCTTTGCGGGCACTGAAGCTTTCTTT. Encoded protein: CASSFAGTEAFF.

The V gene is TRBV9, the J gene TRBJ2-3; a possible D gene is TRBD1 (5 bases). The ends were cut back, 0 bases at V and 0 bases at J, with 14 bases in the middle. The CDR3 loop spans 17 amino acids. Germline V lookup: CDR1 SGDLS, CDR2 YYNGEE. The CDR3 region has the DNA TGTGCCAGCAGCGTAGGAGGTGGGGCCGGCAGCACAGATACGCAGTATTTT. Its protein product is CASSVGGGAGSTDTQYF.

This clone was counted once. The chain links TRBV27 to TRBJ2-7; 7 bases fit TRBD2. CDR3 length: 17 amino acids. Germline loops: CDR1 MNHEY, CDR2 SMNVEV (reference sequence). Trimming took 3 bases from V and 2 from J; bases not matched to a gene: 13. CDR3 residues: CASSFKNTSGATYEQYF. The CDR3 DNA is TGTGCCAGCAGTTTCAAAAACACCAGCGGGGCAACCTACGAGCAGTACTTC.

This chain connects TRBV11-2 to TRBJ1-5; a possible D gene is TRBD1 (5 bases). The CDR3 is 13 residues long. CDR1 is SGHAT, CDR2 FQNNGV, per germline. V lost 3 bases to trimming and J lost 4 bases, with 7 bases between them. The CDR3 nucleotides read TGTGCCAGCAGCTTGACAGATAATCAGCCCCAGCATTTT. Translation: CASSLTDNQPQHF.

DNA of the CDR3: TGCGCCAGCAGCCCCCCCTTTGGCGGTGGAGAAAATGAGCAGTTCTTC. Translated, it gives CASSPPFGGGENEQFF. This chain connects TRBV5-1 to TRBJ2-1; D unresolved. The CDR3 contains 16 residues. Germline CDR1 SGHRS, CDR2 YFSETQ. V gave up 4 bases and J gave up 7 bases, with 21 bases separating them.

The rearrangement links TRBV11-2 to TRBJ2-7, with TRBD1 identical over 10 bases. Germline V gives CDR1 SGHAT, CDR2 FQNNGV. The trim removed 0 bases at V and 3 bases at J, leaving 2 bases unmatched. The length of the CDR3 is 15 residues. This chain's CDR3 is CASSLDRDRGYEQYF. CDR3 in DNA: TGTGCCAGCAGCTTAGATCGGGACAGGGGCTACGAGCAGTACTTC.

The CDR3 loop is CASSLQRDTTYEQYF. The CDR3 DNA reads as TGCGCCAGCAGCCTGCAACGGGACACAACCTACGAGCAGTACTTC. This chain connects TRBV4-1 to TRBJ2-7; possibly TRBD1 for D (6 bases). The CDR3 is 15 residues long. Trimming took 4 bases from V and 2 from J, leaving 15 bases between them. Looked up from germline, CDR1 is MGHRA and CDR2 is YSYEKL.

The chain has TRBV6-1 and TRBJ1-2, with a tentative D call TRBD1 (5 bases). This CDR3 region has 14 residues. Germline loops: CDR1 MNHNS, CDR2 SASEGT. V was cut by 6 bases and J by 4 bases, with 15 bases left in between. CDR3 sequence reads: CASSDLGVVYGYTF. The CDR3 DNA sequence: TGTGCCAGCAGCGACTTGGGGGTAGTCTATGGCTACACCTTC.

The chain carries TRBV4-1 and TRBJ2-5; no firm D call. V lost 7 bases, J lost 1 base, and 16 bases lay in between. There are 15 residues in the CDR3. Germline values: CDR1 MGHRA, CDR2 YSYEKL. In nucleotides, the CDR3 is TGCGCCAGCAACGTAAATCCCTCCCTCCAAGAGACCCAGTACTTC. It specifies CASNVNPSLQETQYF.

This sequence joins TRBV4-3 and TRBJ2-2; D is unclear. The CDR3 is made up of 16 amino acids. Germline values: CDR1 LGHNA, CDR2 YSLEER. Trimming removed 0 bases at V and 3 bases at J, with 11 bases between. The CDR3 loop reads CASSQDRATYTGELFF. DNA for the CDR3: TGCGCCAGCAGCCAAGATCGGGCCACCTACACCGGGGAGCTGTTTTTT.

This chain uses TRBV28 with TRBJ1-2; the match to TRBD1 covers 10 bases. This CDR3 has 14 amino acids. Germline V gene lookup returns CDR1 MDHEN and CDR2 SYDVKM. V dropped 4 bases and J dropped 4; count of bases not matched to a gene: 3. The CDR3 bases are TGTGCCAGCAGTTACGGACAGGGGGGCTATGGCTACACCTTC. It specifies CASSYGQGGYGYTF.

A few counts support this clone. The J gene is TRBJ2-2, the V gene TRBV18, with 13 bases matching TRBD2. Germline values: CDR1 KGHSH, CDR2 LQKENI. CDR3 length equals 18 residues. V gave up 2 bases and J gave up 2 bases; unmatched junction bases: 5. The CDR3 DNA reads as TGTGCCAGCTCACCATTGGGACTAGCGGGACCCAACACCGGGGAGCTGTTTTTT. Translation gives CASSPLGLAGPNTGELFF. Based on the CDR3 plus reference TRBV18 and TRBJ2-2, the full variable domain is NAGVMQNPRHLVRRRGQEARLRCSPMKGHSHVYWYRQLPEEGLKFMVYLQKENIIDESGMPKERFSAEFPKEGPSILRIQQVVRGDSAAYFCASSPLGLAGPNTGELFFGEGSRLTVL.

This clone ranks as large. The genes are TRBV4-2 and TRBJ2-7, with 10 bases fitting TRBD2. CDR1 is LGHNA and CDR2 is YNFKEQ in the germline V gene. After removal of 4 bases from V and 0 bases from J, the junction contained 24 bases not matched to a gene. The length of the CDR3 is 22 residues. CDR3 amino acids: CASSLPPGGRRLLAGPSYEQYF. CDR3 DNA sequence: TGTGCCAGCAGCCTCCCCCCGGGGGGCAGGAGACTACTAGCGGGGCCCTCCTACGAGCAGTACTTC.

The J gene is TRBJ1-2, the V gene TRBV18; D remains ambiguous. V lost 0 bases and J 8 bases, leaving 13 bases between the germline ends. The CDR3 consists of 14 residues. Germline CDR1 and CDR2: KGHSH and LQKENI. CDR3 residues: CASSPPTPGQGYTF. The CDR3 DNA reads as TGTGCCAGCTCACCACCGACTCCCGGTCAGGGCTACACCTTC.

The chain uses TRBV7-2 and TRBJ2-5; D gene ambiguous. CDR1 is SGHTA, CDR2 FQGNSA, per germline. The CDR3 runs 14 residues. The V end was cut by 5 bases, the J end by 1 base, with 11 bases between. This CDR3 reads CASSLTRAQETQYF. The CDR3 nucleotides read TGTGCCAGCAGCCTAACCCGGGCCCAAGAGACCCAGTACTTC.

V is TRBV13 and J is TRBJ2-6; the D gene is possibly TRBD2 (6 bases). The ends were cut back, 4 bases at V and 4 bases at J, with 8 bases in the middle. CDR1 and CDR2 (germline): PRHDT, FYEKMQ (reference sequence). The CDR3 has 14 residues. CDR3 sequence: CASSWRAGANVLTF. Written as DNA, the CDR3 is TGTGCCAGCAGCTGGAGGGCCGGGGCCAACGTCCTGACTTTC. The entire variable domain, with the rest obtained from reference TRBV13 and TRBJ2-6, is as follows: AAGVIQSPRHLIKEKRETATLKCYPIPRHDTVYWYQQGPGQDPQFLISFYEKMQSDKGSIPDRFSAQQFSDYHSELNMSSLELGDSALYFCASSWRAGANVLTFGAGSRLTVL.

The gene calls are TRBV28 and TRBJ2-1; no definite D call. This CDR3 contains 12 residues. CDR1 and CDR2 from the germline V gene are MDHEN and SYDVKM. V was shortened by 1 base and J by 14 bases, with 12 bases between the two germline ends. The CDR3 coding sequence is TGTGCCAGCAGTTTATCCCCTCCTAGGGAGTTCTTC. Protein sequence: CASSLSPPREFF.

V gene TRBV15 combines with J gene TRBJ2-1; 11 bases are a match to TRBD2. The CDR3 loop spans 17 amino acids. Germline V CDR1 and CDR2: LNHNV, YYDKDF (reference sequence). J gave up 9 bases and V 3 bases, and 13 bases lay outside the gene matches. The CDR3 DNA follows: TGTGCCACCAGCAGGGGAGTGGAGGCTAGCGGGAGGTCTGAGCAGTTCTTC. This gives the protein CATSRGVEASGRSEQFF.

This chain connects TRBV7-8 to TRBJ1-5, with D unresolved. This CDR3 is built from 15 residues. Between the trimmed V and J ends, which lost 5 bases and 0 bases, there was a span of 11 bases. Germline V gene lookup returns CDR1 SGHVS and CDR2 FQNEAQ. Here the CDR3 DNA reads TGTGCCAGCAGCCTAAACCTTTATAGCAATCAGCCCCAGCATTTT. This codes for CASSLNLYSNQPQHF.

The V and J genes are TRBV5-4 and TRBJ2-3, with D uncertain. The germline V gene encodes CDR1 SGHNT and CDR2 YYREEE (reference sequence). Trimming pared 4 bases from V and 3 bases from J, leaving 18 bases between. The CDR3 totals 16 residues. CDR3 amino acids: CASSQRSPGATDTQYF. The CDR3, as DNA: TGTGCCAGCAGCCAAAGATCGCCCGGAGCTACAGATACGCAGTATTTT.

This sequence joins TRBV6-4 and TRBJ1-1; no clear D gene. The germline CDR1 and CDR2 sequences are MRHNA and SNTAGT. The CDR3 has 16 residues. Trimming took 2 bases from V and 5 from J, leaving 18 bases between them. The CDR3: CASSDEKGLIRTEAFF. The CDR3 DNA reads as TGTGCCAGCAGTGACGAAAAGGGATTGATTCGGACTGAAGCTTTCTTT.

This rearrangement joins TRBV7-9 to TRBJ1-2; no clear D. The germline gives CDR1 SEHNR, CDR2 FQNEAQ (reference sequence). Trimming shortened V by 0 bases and J by 8 bases, and 7 bases separated the two germline ends. This CDR3 contains 12 residues. CDR3 in DNA: TGTGCCAGCAGCTTAGCGCGGCAGGGCTACACCTTC. Translating gives CASSLARQGYTF.

This rearrangement joins TRBV6-5 to TRBJ1-4, with D possibly matching TRBD1 (6 bases). Trimming pared 6 bases from V and 8 bases from J, leaving 10 bases between. The CDR3 length is 12 residues. Germline V CDR1 and CDR2: MNHEY, SVGAGI. The CDR3, as DNA: TGTGCCAGCAGGGGACACAGAGAAAAACTGTTTTTT. Its translation is CASRGHREKLFF.

This clone turned up a few times. The chain combines TRBV29-1 with TRBJ2-7; unclear D gene. V was cut by 3 bases and J by 5 bases, with 2 bases left in between. The germline CDR1 and CDR2 sequences are SQVTM and ANQGSEA. This CDR3 has 9 residues. CDR3 region: CSVDNEQYF. The CDR3 DNA sequence: TGCAGCGTTGACAACGAGCAGTACTTC.

This clone is medium-sized by share. The genes are TRBV7-2 and TRBJ2-1, with 12 bases identical to TRBD2. Germline V CDR1 and CDR2: SGHTA, FQGNSA. This CDR3 has 18 amino acids. Trimming cost V 1 base and J 5 bases; bases outside gene matches: 9. Here the CDR3 DNA reads TGTGCCAGCAGCTTAGACAGGACTAGCGGGGTCAAGAACAATGAGCAGTTCTTC. It encodes CASSLDRTSGVKNNEQFF.

This clone showed up just a few times. The V and J genes are TRBV30 and TRBJ2-3; D remains unclear. V lost 7 bases, J lost 6 bases, and 8 bases lay in between. The germline V gene encodes CDR1 GTSNPN and CDR2 SVGIG (reference sequence). The CDR3 consists of 10 residues. CDR3 region: CASSQDTQYF. The CDR3 nucleotides are TGTGCCTCATCCCAGGATACGCAGTATTTT.

The chain combines TRBV11-2 with TRBJ1-5; D ambiguous. V was trimmed by 0 bases and J by 4 bases, leaving 4 bases between them. Germline-derived CDR1 and CDR2 are SGHAT and FQNNGV. The CDR3 covers 13 residues. The CDR3 DNA is TGTGCCAGCAGCTTAGATAGGAATCAGCCCCAGCATTTT. Translated: CASSLDRNQPQHF.

The rearrangement links TRBV23-1 to TRBJ2-7; TRBD1 matches 9 bases. TRBV23-1 is an ORF; its function is uncertain. Trimming removed 0 bases from V and 0 bases from J; junction bases left unmatched: 3. This CDR3 comprises 16 residues. CDR3 sequence: CASSQSRDRASYEQYF. For the CDR3, the DNA is TGCGCCAGCAGTCAATCGAGGGACAGGGCCTCCTACGAGCAGTACTTC.

This sequence joins TRBV30 and TRBJ2-7, with 12 bases lining up with TRBD2. Looked up from germline, CDR1 is GTSNPN and CDR2 is SVGIG (reference sequence). The CDR3 has 16 residues. V was clipped by 2 bases and J by 0 bases; unmatched bases: 5. CDR3: CAWSTSGRKSSYEQYF. The CDR3 DNA reads TGTGCCTGGAGTACTAGCGGGAGGAAAAGCTCCTACGAGCAGTACTTC.

V is TRBV5-6 and J is TRBJ2-7, with 7 bases fitting TRBD1. V lost 4 bases, J lost 3 bases, and 16 bases stayed unmatched. Germline V gene sequence: CDR1 SGHDT, CDR2 YYEEEE. This CDR3 is 17 amino acids long. CDR3: CASSLLAGTVLYYEQYF. CDR3 coding DNA: TGTGCCAGCAGCCTCCTCGCCGGGACAGTATTATACTACGAGCAGTACTTC.

CDR3 nucleotide sequence: TGTGCCAGCAGTGAATTTGGTTCTGGAAACACCATATATTTT. It yields the protein CASSEFGSGNTIYF. The chain joins TRBV25-1 to TRBJ1-3; D uncertain. Trimming stripped 1 base from V and 1 base from J, with 5 bases between. Germline V gene sequence: CDR1 MGHDK, CDR2 SYGVNS. This CDR3 is 14 amino acids long. Full variable domain (rest looked up from reference TRBV25-1 and TRBJ1-3): EADIYQTPRYLVIGTGKKITLECSQTMGHDKMYWYQQDPGMELHLIHYSYGVNSTEKGDLSSESTVSRIRTEHFPLTLESARPSHTSQYLCASSEFGSGNTIYFGEGSWLTVV.